The 2 T cell receptor beta chains given below trace back to one sample, sequenced in a study of blood T cell repertoires in COVID-19. Produced via immunoSEQ multiplex PCR; TCRdb's table is partial and in-frame only. The data show around 400,000 clones, under 85% seen once. Sequenced: PBMCs or T cells enriched from blood (not recorded which). These TCRs come from a woman in her 50s who had recovered from COVID-19.

This clone was seen more than once but under ten times. The CDR3 loop reads CARSLGGIDEQFF. The DNA of the CDR3 is TGTGCCAGAAGCTTAGGAGGGATCGATGAGCAGTTCTTC. This chain links TRBV5-3 with TRBJ2-1, with D possibly being TRBD2 (6 bases). TRBV5-3 is an ORF for which the function is uncertain. This CDR3 is built from 13 residues. V was cut by 2 bases and J by 8 bases, with 11 bases left in between.

The sample holds one count of this clone. V and J are TRBV12-3 or TRBV12-4 and TRBJ2-1; D unclear. V was shortened by 3 bases and J by 4 bases, with 4 bases between the two germline ends. CDR3 size: 12 residues. CDR3 region: CASSFVYNEQFF. CDR3 nucleotides: TGTGCCAGCAGTTTCGTGTACAATGAGCAGTTCTTC.